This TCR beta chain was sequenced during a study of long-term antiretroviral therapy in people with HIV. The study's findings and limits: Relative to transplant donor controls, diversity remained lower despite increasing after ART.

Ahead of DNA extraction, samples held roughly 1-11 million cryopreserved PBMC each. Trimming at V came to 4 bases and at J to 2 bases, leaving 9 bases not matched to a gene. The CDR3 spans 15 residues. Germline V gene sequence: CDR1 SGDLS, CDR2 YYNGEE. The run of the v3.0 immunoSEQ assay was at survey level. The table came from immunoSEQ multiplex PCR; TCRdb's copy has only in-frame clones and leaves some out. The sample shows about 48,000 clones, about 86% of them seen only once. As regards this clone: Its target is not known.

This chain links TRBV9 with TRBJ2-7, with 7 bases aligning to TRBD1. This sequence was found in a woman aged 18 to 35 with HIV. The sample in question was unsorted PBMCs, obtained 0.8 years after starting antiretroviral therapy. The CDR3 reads CASSPRGGNAYEQYF. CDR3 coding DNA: TGTGCCAGCAGCCCCCGAGGGGGCAACGCCTACGAGCAGTACTTC.